This entry lists 2 T cell receptor beta chains sequenced from one sample in a study of Tregs in tolerant kidney transplant recipients. Clones were read by immunoSEQ multiplex PCR, and TCRdb kept only the in-frame ones, dropping some. The sample consists of about 240,000 clones, 80% to 85% of them appearing once. Specimen: CD4+ T cells from blood. The source of these receptors is a human donor in good health.

The DNA for the CDR3 is TGTGCCAGTAGAGACAGGGGCAATCAGCCCCAGCATTTT. Translating gives CASRDRGNQPQHF. V is TRBV19 and J is TRBJ1-5, with TRBD1 matching 7 bases. Germline-derived CDR1 and CDR2 are LNHDA and SQIVND (reference sequence). Trimming at V came to 6 bases and at J to 2 bases, leaving 1 base not matched to a gene. The length of the CDR3 is 13 residues.

This chain joins TRBV5-1 and TRBJ1-2; D gene unclear. CDR3 size: 14 residues. The V end lost 0 bases, the J end lost 6 bases, and 12 bases lay between the germline ends. From germline, CDR1 is SGHRS and CDR2 YFSETQ. The CDR3 is CASSLVGPENGYTF. Here the CDR3 DNA reads TGCGCCAGCAGCTTGGTAGGACCGGAAAATGGCTACACCTTC.